This TCR beta chain was recovered during a study of shared clonotypes between healthy human individuals. At the level of the study: Each donor's CD4 naive and CD4 memory cells filled three plates apiece, CD8 naive two, and CD8 memory one. Study-wide results and caveats: Donor clonotype sharing was expected to depend on sequencing depth.

In the original analysis: Junction-only immunoSEQ sequences carried no quality scores, so filtering differed. Here immunoSEQ multiplex PCR was the method, and the copy in TCRdb shows in-frame clones only, minus some. That table supplies the V and J calls and clone size; D and trimming were determined from the DNA. This table holds roughly 110,000 clones, about 67% found once. This clone has more than one count but fewer than ten. Its antigen is as yet unknown. Specimen: memory CD8+ T cells sorted from blood. The sample's subset: CD45RO+ cells pooled with CCR7-negative TemRA cells. The receptor's source is a woman under 40 in good health.

This CDR3 reads CASRRLDRGRGETQYF. CDR3 nucleotides: TGTGCCAGCAGAAGACTGGACAGGGGGCGCGGAGAGACCCAGTACTTC. The rearrangement links TRBV6-4 to TRBJ2-5, with TRBD1 matching over 11 bases. The CDR3 has 16 amino acids. Germline CDR1 MRHNA, CDR2 SNTAGT. The ends lost 6 bases at V and 4 bases at J; junction bases unmatched: 10.